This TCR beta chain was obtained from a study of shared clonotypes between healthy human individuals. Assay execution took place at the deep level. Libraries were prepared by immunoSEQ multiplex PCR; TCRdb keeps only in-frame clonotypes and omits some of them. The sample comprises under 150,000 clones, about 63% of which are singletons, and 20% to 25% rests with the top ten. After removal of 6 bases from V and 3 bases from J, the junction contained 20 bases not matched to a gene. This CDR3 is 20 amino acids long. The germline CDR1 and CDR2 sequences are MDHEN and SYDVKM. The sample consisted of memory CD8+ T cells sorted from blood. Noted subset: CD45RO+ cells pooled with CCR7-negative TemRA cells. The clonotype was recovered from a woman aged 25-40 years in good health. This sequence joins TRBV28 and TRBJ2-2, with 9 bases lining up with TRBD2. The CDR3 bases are TGTGCCAGCAGGCCCTCCCGACTAGCGGCTTCCCCGCGGGACACCGGGGAGCTGTTTTTT. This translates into CASRPSRLAASPRDTGELFF.